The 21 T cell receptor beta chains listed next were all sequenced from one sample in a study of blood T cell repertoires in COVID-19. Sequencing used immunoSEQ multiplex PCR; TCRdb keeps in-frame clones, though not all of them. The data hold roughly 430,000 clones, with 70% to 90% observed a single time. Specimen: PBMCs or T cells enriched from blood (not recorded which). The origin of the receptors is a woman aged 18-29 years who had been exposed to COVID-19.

CDR3 nucleotide sequence: TGTGCCAGCAGTACGAGAGGGGGAAGCACCGGGGAGCTGTTTTTT. This codes for CASSTRGGSTGELFF. This rearrangement joins TRBV25-1 to TRBJ2-2, with D possibly being TRBD1 (6 bases). V was clipped by 5 bases and J by 4 bases, with 14 bases between them. Germline loops: CDR1 MGHDK, CDR2 SYGVNS. The CDR3 covers 15 residues. The full variable domain, in which reference TRBV25-1 and TRBJ2-2 provide the parts outside the CDR3, is EADIYQTPRYLVIGTGKKITLECSQTMGHDKMYWYQQDPGMELHLIHYSYGVNSTEKGDLSSESTVSRIRTEHFPLTLESARPSHTSQYLCASSTRGGSTGELFFGEGSRLTVL.

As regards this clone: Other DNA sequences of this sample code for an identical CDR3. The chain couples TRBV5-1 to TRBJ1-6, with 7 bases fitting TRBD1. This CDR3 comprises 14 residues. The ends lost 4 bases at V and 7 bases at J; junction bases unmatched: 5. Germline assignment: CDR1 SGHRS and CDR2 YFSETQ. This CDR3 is CASSLGQRNSPLHF. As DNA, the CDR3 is TGCGCCAGCAGCCTGGGACAGAGAAATTCACCCCTCCACTTT. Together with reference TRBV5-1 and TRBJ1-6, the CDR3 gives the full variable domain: KAGVTQTPRYLIKTRGQQVTLSCSPISGHRSVSWYQQTPGQGLQFLFEYFSETQRNKGNFPGRFSGRQFSNSRSEMNVSTLELGDSALYLCASSLGQRNSPLHFGNGTRLTVT.

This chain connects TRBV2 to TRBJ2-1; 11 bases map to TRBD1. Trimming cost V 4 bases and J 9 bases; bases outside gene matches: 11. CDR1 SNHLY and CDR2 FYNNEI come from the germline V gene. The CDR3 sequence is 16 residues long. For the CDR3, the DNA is TGTGCCAGCAGTGTATCCCCGGACAGGGGGCTTGGTGAGCAGTTCTTC. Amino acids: CASSVSPDRGLGEQFF.

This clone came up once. The CDR3 loop is CASSKPGHPYYEQYF. CDR3 coding DNA: TGTGCCAGCAGTAAACCGGGACACCCATACTACGAGCAGTACTTC. The rearrangement uses TRBV6-2 or TRBV6-3 and TRBJ2-7, with D perhaps TRBD1 (6 bases). V lost 5 bases, J lost 3 bases, and 17 bases lay in between. Germline CDR1 is MNHEY and CDR2 is SVGEGT. This CDR3 is built from 15 residues.

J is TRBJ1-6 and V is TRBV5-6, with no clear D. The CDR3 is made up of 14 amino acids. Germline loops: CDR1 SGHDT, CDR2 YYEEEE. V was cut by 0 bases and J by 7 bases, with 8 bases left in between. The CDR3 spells CASSLGQANSPLHF. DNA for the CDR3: TGTGCCAGCAGCTTGGGGCAGGCCAATTCACCCCTCCACTTT.

This CDR3 reads CASSLGSVQMEQYF. The CDR3 DNA reads as TGCGCCAGCAGCTTGGGGTCCGTCCAGATGGAGCAGTACTTC. V and J are TRBV5-1 and TRBJ2-7, with D uncertain. Germline V lookup: CDR1 SGHRS, CDR2 YFSETQ. The CDR3 length is 14 residues. Trimming removed 0 bases from V and 7 bases from J, with 14 bases in between.

In DNA, the CDR3 is TGTGCCAGCAGCCCGGGGGGGGGTGCCTCCGACACTGAAGCTTTCTTT. It translates to CASSPGGGASDTEAFF. This chain connects TRBV28 to TRBJ1-1; D might be TRBD1 (5 bases). The CDR3 covers 16 residues. The germline V gene has CDR1 MDHEN and CDR2 SYDVKM. Trimming stripped 6 bases from V and 3 bases from J, with 20 bases between.

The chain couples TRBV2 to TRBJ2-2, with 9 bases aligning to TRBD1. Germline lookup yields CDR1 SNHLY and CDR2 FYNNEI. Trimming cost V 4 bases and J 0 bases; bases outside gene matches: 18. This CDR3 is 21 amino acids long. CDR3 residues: CASSANLKGQGSSANTGELFF. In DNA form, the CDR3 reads TGTGCCAGCAGTGCAAACCTCAAGGGACAGGGAAGTTCAGCGAACACCGGGGAGCTGTTTTTT.

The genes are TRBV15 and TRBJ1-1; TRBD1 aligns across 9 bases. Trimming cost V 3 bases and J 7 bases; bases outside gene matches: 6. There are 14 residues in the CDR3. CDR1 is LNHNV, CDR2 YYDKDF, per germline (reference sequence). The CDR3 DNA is TGTGCCACCAGCAGTGACACAGGGGGCCTTGAAGCTTTCTTT. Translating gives CATSSDTGGLEAFF.

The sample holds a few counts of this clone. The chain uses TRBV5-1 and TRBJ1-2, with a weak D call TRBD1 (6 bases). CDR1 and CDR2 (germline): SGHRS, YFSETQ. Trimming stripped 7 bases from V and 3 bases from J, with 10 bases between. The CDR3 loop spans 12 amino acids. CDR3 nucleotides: TGCGCCAGCCAGGGGATAGACTATGGCTACACCTTC. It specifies CASQGIDYGYTF.

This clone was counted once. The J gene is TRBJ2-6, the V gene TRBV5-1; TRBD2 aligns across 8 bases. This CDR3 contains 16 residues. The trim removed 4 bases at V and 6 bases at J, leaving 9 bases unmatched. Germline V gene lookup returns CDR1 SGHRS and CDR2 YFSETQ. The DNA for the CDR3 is TGCGCCAGCAGCCTGCGGGGGGAGCAGCAGGCCAACGTCCTGACTTTC. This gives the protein CASSLRGEQQANVLTF.

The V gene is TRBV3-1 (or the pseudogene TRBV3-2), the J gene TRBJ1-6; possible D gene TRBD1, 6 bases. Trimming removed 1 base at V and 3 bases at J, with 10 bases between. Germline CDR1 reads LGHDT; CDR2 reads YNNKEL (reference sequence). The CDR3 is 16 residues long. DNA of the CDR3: TGTGCCAGCAGCCAAGTCCCCAGGGGCTATAATTCACCCCTCCACTTT. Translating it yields CASSQVPRGYNSPLHF.

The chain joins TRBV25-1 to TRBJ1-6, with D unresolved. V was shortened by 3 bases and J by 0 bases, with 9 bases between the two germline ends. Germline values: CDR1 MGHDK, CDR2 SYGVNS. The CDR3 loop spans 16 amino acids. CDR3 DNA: TGTGCCAGCAGTGACCACGGGAGCTCCTATAATTCACCCCTCCACTTT. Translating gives CASSDHGSSYNSPLHF.

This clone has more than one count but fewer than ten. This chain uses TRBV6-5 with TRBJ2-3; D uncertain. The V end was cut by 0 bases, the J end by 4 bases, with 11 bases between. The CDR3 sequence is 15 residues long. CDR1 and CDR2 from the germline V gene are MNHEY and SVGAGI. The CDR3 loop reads CASSYSGPPADTQYF. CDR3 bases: TGTGCCAGCAGTTACTCGGGCCCGCCGGCAGATACGCAGTATTTT.

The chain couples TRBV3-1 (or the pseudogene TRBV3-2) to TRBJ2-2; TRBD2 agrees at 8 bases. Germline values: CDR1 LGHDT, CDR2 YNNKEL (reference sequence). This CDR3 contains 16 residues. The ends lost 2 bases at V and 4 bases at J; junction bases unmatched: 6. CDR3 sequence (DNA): TGTGCCAGCAGCCAATTTGCGGGGGGCCCCACCGGGGAGCTGTTTTTT. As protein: CASSQFAGGPTGELFF.

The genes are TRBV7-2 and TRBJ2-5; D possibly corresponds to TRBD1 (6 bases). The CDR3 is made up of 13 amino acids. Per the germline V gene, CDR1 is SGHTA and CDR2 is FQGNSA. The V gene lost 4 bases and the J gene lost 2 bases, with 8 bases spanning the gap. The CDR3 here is CASSSDRQETQYF. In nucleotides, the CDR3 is TGTGCCAGCAGCTCCGACAGGCAAGAGACCCAGTACTTC.

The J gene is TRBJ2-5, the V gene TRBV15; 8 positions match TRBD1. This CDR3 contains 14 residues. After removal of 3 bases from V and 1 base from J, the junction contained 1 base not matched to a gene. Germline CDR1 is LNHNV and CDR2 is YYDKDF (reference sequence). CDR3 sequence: CATSRDRVQETQYF. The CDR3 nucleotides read TGTGCCACCAGCAGGGACAGGGTCCAAGAGACCCAGTACTTC.

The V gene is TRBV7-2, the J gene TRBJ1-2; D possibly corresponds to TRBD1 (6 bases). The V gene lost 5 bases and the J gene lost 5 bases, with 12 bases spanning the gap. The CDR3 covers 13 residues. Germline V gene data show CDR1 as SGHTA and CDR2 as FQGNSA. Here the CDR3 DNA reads TGTGCCAGCAGCCCAGGGGATTGGTATGGCTACACCTTC. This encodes CASSPGDWYGYTF. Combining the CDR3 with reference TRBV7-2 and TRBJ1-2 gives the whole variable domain GAGVSQSPSNKVTEKGKDVELRCDPISGHTALYWYRQSLGQGLEFLIYFQGNSAPDKSGLPSDRFSAERTGGSVSTLTIQRTQQEDSAVYLCASSPGDWYGYTFGSGTRLTVV.

The CDR3 DNA reads TGTGCCATCTTATCCCGACAGGGACCTGAAGCTTTCTTT. This translates into CAILSRQGPEAFF. The chain combines TRBV28 with TRBJ1-1; 7 bases match TRBD1. CDR1 MDHEN and CDR2 SYDVKM come from the germline V gene. The ends lost 10 bases at V and 6 bases at J; junction bases unmatched: 11. The CDR3 covers 13 residues.

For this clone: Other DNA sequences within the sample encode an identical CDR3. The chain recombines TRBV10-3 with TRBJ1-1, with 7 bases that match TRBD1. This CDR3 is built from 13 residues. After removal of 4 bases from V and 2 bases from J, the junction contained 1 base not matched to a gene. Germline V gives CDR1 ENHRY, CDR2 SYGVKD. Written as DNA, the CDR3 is TGTGCCATCAGTGGACAGGGAAACACTGAAGCTTTCTTT. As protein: CAISGQGNTEAFF.

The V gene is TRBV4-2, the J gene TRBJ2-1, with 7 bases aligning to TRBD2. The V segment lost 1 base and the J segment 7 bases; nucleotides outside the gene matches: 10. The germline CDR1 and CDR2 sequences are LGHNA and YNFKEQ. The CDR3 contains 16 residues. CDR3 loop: CASSQVASGTGNEQFF. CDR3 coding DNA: TGTGCCAGCAGCCAAGTGGCTAGCGGCACGGGGAATGAGCAGTTCTTC.